Listed below are T cell receptor beta chains from one sample, sequenced in a study of lymphopenia after photon versus proton radiotherapy. TCRdb's copy holds only in-frame clones and misses some; the assay was immunoSEQ multiplex PCR. The sample carries 25,000 to 30,000 clones, just under 90% recorded once. The input for sequencing was peripheral blood, taken from a patient treated with proton-based radiotherapy. Every receptor here comes from a woman aged 55-75 years with cholangiocarcinoma. Some clones in this sample may be carry-over from other donors' samples. CDR3s leave out the opening cysteine and the closing phenylalanine or tryptophan. Each record gives: CDR3 protein, clone size, V gene, J gene. Size values are once, few and many counts, or a class for expanded clones, and some rows have none.

CDR3: ASSSRSNEQF
size: .
V: TRBV11-2
J: TRBJ2-1

CDR3: ASSSRLGNTEAF
size: .
V: TRBV7-2
J: TRBJ1-1

CDR3: AISATDRAYEQY
size: .
V: TRBV10-3
J: TRBJ2-7

CDR3: ASSWQGCRGAV
size: .
V: TRBV11-3
J: TRBJ2-2

CDR3: ASSLEGSDTQY
size: few
V: TRBV11-3
J: TRBJ2-3

CDR3: SVDRQGTYEQY
size: .
V: TRBV29-1
J: TRBJ2-7

CDR3: AIRGTGNYSPLH
size: .
V: TRBV10-3
J: TRBJ1-6

CDR3: ASSPGQRRGTEAF
size: .
V: TRBV4-1
J: TRBJ1-1

CDR3: ASGLGPVGSGRGEQF
size: .
V: TRBV12-5
J: TRBJ2-1

CDR3: ASSLQGAGEKLF
size: .
V: TRBV7-9
J: TRBJ1-4

CDR3: ASSFTGDSYEQY
size: .
V: TRBV27
J: TRBJ2-7

CDR3: SVGDGNQPQH
size: .
V: TRBV29-1
J: TRBJ1-5

CDR3: ASSGQGGEQY
size: .
V: TRBV10-2
J: TRBJ2-7

CDR3: ASSVVGANTGELF
size: .
V: TRBV9
J: TRBJ2-2

CDR3: ASSSTSAGELF
size: .
V: TRBV27
J: TRBJ2-2

CDR3: ASTHRSKNIQY
size: .
V: TRBV19
J: TRBJ2-4

CDR3: SVEDHSEQY
size: .
V: TRBV29-1
J: TRBJ2-7

CDR3: ASSLAGGPWKTQY
size: .
V: TRBV7-7
J: TRBJ2-5

CDR3: ASSLGRNTGELF
size: .
V: TRBV7-2
J: TRBJ2-2

CDR3: ASSQQGARGTEAF
size: medium-sized
V: TRBV2
J: TRBJ1-1

CDR3: ASIRDFSSTDTQY
size: once
V: TRBV6-1
J: TRBJ2-3

CDR3: ASSKRQGNYGYT
size: .
V: TRBV21-1
J: TRBJ1-2

CDR3: ASSARHSSSGNTIY
size: .
V: TRBV9
J: TRBJ1-3

CDR3: ASSTLGETEAF
size: .
V: TRBV5-1
J: TRBJ1-1

CDR3: ASSLADQRTYEQY
size: .
V: TRBV7-2
J: TRBJ2-7

CDR3: ASSYPSGVGDTQY
size: .
V: TRBV5-1
J: TRBJ2-3

CDR3: ASSYAGTVSYEQY
size: .
V: TRBV11-2
J: TRBJ2-7

CDR3: ASSRTELGGYEQY
size: .
V: TRBV7-2
J: TRBJ2-7

CDR3: ASSPPAETKAF
size: .
V: TRBV18
J: TRBJ1-1

CDR3: ASSQNRGQETQY
size: .
V: TRBV14
J: TRBJ2-5

CDR3: ASSYSRLEGLQY
size: once
V: TRBV6-5
J: TRBJ2-7

CDR3: ASSRDTNTGELF
size: large
V: TRBV7-2
J: TRBJ2-2

CDR3: ASSPRPSGGYQETQY
size: .
V: TRBV7-2
J: TRBJ2-5

CDR3: SAPNYNEQF
size: .
V: TRBV20-1
J: TRBJ2-1

CDR3: ASSQSLAGVGDTQY
size: .
V: TRBV4-3
J: TRBJ2-3

CDR3: ASLAFSGNTIY
size: few
V: TRBV7-9
J: TRBJ1-3

CDR3: ASSPASGGKNEQF
size: few
V: TRBV7-9
J: TRBJ2-1

CDR3: ASSYGTKRETQY
size: .
V: TRBV25-1
J: TRBJ2-5

CDR3: ASSSTVRYDNEKLF
size: .
V: TRBV5-4
J: TRBJ1-4

CDR3: ASSVGGNEQY
size: .
V: TRBV2
J: TRBJ2-7

CDR3: ASTDRSPGLAGVNEQY
size: once
V: TRBV5-1
J: TRBJ2-7

CDR3: ASSPGVSSYNEQF
size: medium-sized
V: TRBV6-5
J: TRBJ2-1

CDR3: ASSLQGAITEAF
size: once
V: TRBV7-9
J: TRBJ1-1

CDR3: ASSPTGIGEKLF
size: .
V: TRBV4-3
J: TRBJ1-4

CDR3: ASSFEAGGPRETQY
size: .
V: TRBV11-2
J: TRBJ2-5

CDR3: ASSFSLTGTSGSSEQF
size: .
V: TRBV11-2
J: TRBJ2-1

CDR3: ASSPRTSGRVNEQF
size: .
V: TRBV19
J: TRBJ2-1

CDR3: ASSQFGQTAEAF
size: .
V: TRBV18
J: TRBJ1-1

CDR3: ASRGMLENTEAF
size: .
V: TRBV6-5
J: TRBJ1-1

CDR3: ASSYVADYEQY
size: .
V: TRBV6-6
J: TRBJ2-7

CDR3: ASSSLLNNEQF
size: .
V: TRBV5-1
J: TRBJ2-1

CDR3: ASSQDLGTYEQY
size: .
V: TRBV7-2
J: TRBJ2-7

CDR3: ASSYGRQGSYEQY
size: .
V: TRBV6-6
J: TRBJ2-7

CDR3: ATSTGTGNSNQPQH
size: many
V: TRBV15
J: TRBJ1-5

CDR3: AWSVGQGFPYEQY
size: .
V: TRBV30
J: TRBJ2-7

CDR3: ASSLGLSTEAF
size: .
V: TRBV7-6
J: TRBJ1-1

CDR3: ASSGQFNEKLF
size: .
V: TRBV16
J: TRBJ1-4

CDR3: ASSSSGTYYEQY
size: .
V: TRBV5-5
J: TRBJ2-7

CDR3: ASSFGGSGELF
size: .
V: TRBV11-2
J: TRBJ2-2

CDR3: ASSEGMITNQPQH
size: .
V: TRBV6-1
J: TRBJ1-5